This TCR beta chain was captured by sequencing in a study of blood T cell repertoires in COVID-19. The method was immunoSEQ multiplex PCR; TCRdb's version includes in-frame clones alone and lacks a portion of them. The sample shows about 53,000 clones, 65% to 80% of them seen only once. Germline V gives CDR1 SGHTA, CDR2 FQGNSA. V was trimmed by 3 bases and J by 1 base, leaving 7 bases between them. The CDR3 length is 13 residues. This TCR derives from a man in his 70s with active or convalescent COVID-19. Material: peripheral blood. The chain uses TRBV7-2 and TRBJ2-7; D is unresolved. The DNA for the CDR3 is TGTGCCAGCAGCTTCCAGGTTTCCTACGAGCAGTACTTC. This translates into CASSFQVSYEQYF.